The rows below give T cell receptor beta chains drawn from one sample of a study of blood T cell repertoires in COVID-19. Data came from immunoSEQ multiplex PCR; TCRdb stores just in-frame clones and leaves some out. Here the sample spans around 80,000 clones, approximately 80% being singletons. The sequenced sample was peripheral blood. The receptors were sampled from a man older than 75 with acute or convalescent COVID-19. The CDR3 runs from the conserved cysteine through the conserved F or W. Fields, in order: D gene, V gene, clone size, J gene, CDR3 protein, CDR3 DNA. The D gene is left open where the match is weak. Part of the rows lack a size; the others show once, few, many or a class for expanded clones.

>TRBD1|TRBV7-3|-|TRBJ2-1
CASSLMGQGSNEQFF
TGTGCCAGCAGCTTAATGGGACAGGGATCAAATGAGCAGTTCTTC
>-|TRBV6-1|few|TRBJ1-6
CASSEADKSSYNSPLHF
TGTGCCAGCAGTGAAGCGGACAAGAGCTCCTATAATTCACCCCTCCACTTT
>-|TRBV9|-|TRBJ1-1
CASSLTGNTEAFF
TGTGCCAGCAGCTTAACAGGGAACACTGAAGCTTTCTTT
>TRBD2|TRBV4-1|-|TRBJ2-5
CASSYPGLAGGQGETQYF
TGCGCCAGCAGTTACCCGGGACTAGCGGGGGGGCAGGGAGAGACCCAGTACTTC
>TRBD1|TRBV7-9|few|TRBJ2-3
CAINRGQRSTDTQYF
TGTGCCATCAATAGGGGGCAGAGAAGCACAGATACGCAGTATTTT
>TRBD2|TRBV7-2|once|TRBJ2-5
CASSPPGLGRLETQYF
TGTGCCAGCAGCCCTCCGGGACTAGGGCGGCTCGAGACCCAGTACTTC
>-|TRBV5-1|-|TRBJ1-4
CASSPDRPSNEKLFF
TGCGCCAGCAGCCCCGACAGGCCATCTAATGAAAAACTGTTTTTT
>TRBD2|TRBV11-3|-|TRBJ2-2
CASSSKYGAGGTGELFF
TGTGCCAGCAGCTCCAAGTACGGCGCGGGGGGCACCGGGGAGCTGTTTTTT
>-|TRBV5-1|-|TRBJ2-7
CASSPVVGVTYEQYF
TGCGCCAGCAGCCCGGTAGTAGGGGTAACCTACGAGCAGTACTTC
>TRBD2|TRBV3-1/TRBV3-2|-|TRBJ2-1
CASSPSGGAYNEQFF
TGTGCCAGCAGCCCCAGCGGGGGGGCCTATAATGAGCAGTTCTTC
>-|TRBV10-3|-|TRBJ2-3
CAIGGGPGDTQYF
TGTGCCATCGGTGGGGGCCCGGGAGATACGCAGTATTTT
>-|TRBV11-2|-|TRBJ1-3
CASSLVIGVSGRSGNTIYF
TGTGCCAGCAGCTTAGTGATTGGTGTCTCAGGGCGGTCTGGAAACACCATATATTTT
>-|TRBV9|once|TRBJ2-1
CASSVGQPSSYNEQFF
TGTGCCAGCAGCGTCGGACAGCCGAGCTCCTACAATGAGCAGTTCTTC
>-|TRBV5-1|-|TRBJ1-2
CASSLSWGEDGYTF
TGCGCCAGCAGCTTGTCATGGGGCGAGGATGGCTACACCTTC
>-|TRBV5-1|-|TRBJ1-1
CASSPLDRNTEAFF
TGCGCCAGCAGCCCACTCGACAGGAACACTGAAGCTTTCTTT
>TRBD1|TRBV18|-|TRBJ2-7
CASSPGQGGSYEQYF
TGTGCCAGCTCACCCGGACAGGGCGGGTCCTACGAGCAGTACTTC
>TRBD1|TRBV5-1|few|TRBJ1-2
CASSSTGAGENGYTF
TGCGCCAGCAGCTCAACAGGGGCCGGAGAGAATGGCTACACCTTC
>TRBD2|TRBV18|-|TRBJ2-5
CASSPRAGGETQYF
TGTGCCAGCTCACCACGGGCGGGGGGAGAGACCCAGTACTTC
>TRBD1|TRBV29-1|-|TRBJ1-5
CSVGDRDQPQHF
TGCAGCGTTGGGGACAGGGATCAGCCCCAGCATTTT
>TRBD1|TRBV2|once|TRBJ1-2
CASPWTGTSGYTF
TGTGCCAGCCCATGGACAGGGACCAGTGGCTACACCTTC
>-|TRBV12-3/TRBV12-4|once|TRBJ1-1
CASSPQVNTEAFF
TGTGCCAGCAGTCCACAGGTGAACACTGAAGCTTTCTTT
>-|TRBV2|-|TRBJ1-5
CASRGRQVYYSNQPQHF
TGTGCCAGCAGAGGGAGACAGGTCTACTATAGCAATCAGCCCCAGCATTTT
>TRBD2|TRBV9|-|TRBJ2-3
CASRGGRARDTQYF
TGTGCCAGCAGAGGCGGGAGGGCCAGAGATACGCAGTATTTT
>-|TRBV5-4|-|TRBJ2-7
CASSLTGGNEQYF
TGTGCCAGCAGCTTGACAGGTGGCAACGAGCAGTACTTC
>-|TRBV3-1/TRBV3-2|-|TRBJ1-3
CASSQVGSSGNTIYF
TGTGCCAGCAGCCAAGTCGGGAGCTCTGGAAACACCATATATTTT
>-|TRBV27|once|TRBJ2-1
CASSTRGTSSYNEQFF
TGTGCCAGCAGTACGCGGGGTACGAGCTCCTACAATGAGCAGTTCTTC
>TRBD1|TRBV24-1|-|TRBJ1-4
CATSGFGTENEKLFF
TGTGCCACCAGTGGATTCGGGACAGAGAATGAAAAACTGTTTTTT
>TRBD1|TRBV19|-|TRBJ2-7
CASSGTGSYEQYF
TGTGCCAGTAGCGGGACAGGGTCCTACGAGCAGTACTTC
>TRBD1|TRBV27|-|TRBJ1-1
CASSPGGLWNTEAFF
TGTGCCAGCAGCCCAGGGGGGTTGTGGAACACTGAAGCTTTCTTT
>TRBD1|TRBV6-5|few|TRBJ1-1
CASSRDRGMNTEAFF
TGTGCCAGCAGTCGGGACAGGGGTATGAACACTGAAGCTTTCTTT
>-|TRBV4-1|-|TRBJ2-7
CASSQETGRDEQYF
TGCGCCAGCAGCCAAGAAACAGGGCGGGACGAGCAGTACTTC
>TRBD2|TRBV5-4|-|TRBJ2-7
CASSSSRDYVFSSEQYF
TGTGCCAGCAGCTCTAGCCGGGACTACGTATTCTCCTCCGAGCAGTACTTC
>TRBD1|TRBV25-1|few|TRBJ1-1
CASSTSQSGQVAAEAFF
TGTGCCAGCAGCACATCTCAGTCAGGACAGGTGGCCGCTGAAGCTTTCTTT
>TRBD1|TRBV24-1|few|TRBJ1-2
CATSPGQGSGYTF
TGTGCCACAAGTCCGGGACAGGGGTCGGGCTACACCTTC
>TRBD1|TRBV29-1|-|TRBJ1-1
CSGQTGVNTEAFF
TGCAGCGGCCAGACAGGGGTGAACACTGAAGCTTTCTTT
>TRBD1|TRBV4-1|-|TRBJ1-2
CASSQDGQGGGYTF
TGCGCCAGCAGCCAAGATGGGCAGGGGGGTGGCTACACCTTC
>-|TRBV29-1|-|TRBJ1-1
CSVDAGENTEAFF
TGCAGCGTTGACGCGGGGGAGAACACTGAAGCTTTCTTT
>TRBD1|TRBV10-3|-|TRBJ1-3
CAIRSRGPGNTIYF
TGTGCCATCAGGTCTAGGGGGCCTGGAAACACCATATATTTT
>-|TRBV18|once|TRBJ1-4
CASSLRRGVGEKLFF
TGTGCCAGCTCACTCAGACGGGGAGTCGGTGAAAAACTGTTTTTT
>-|TRBV19|-|TRBJ1-2
CASSRPDSRYGYTF
TGTGCCAGTAGTCGGCCCGATTCTAGGTATGGCTACACCTTC
>-|TRBV7-9|-|TRBJ1-2
CASSNTGTNLYGYTF
TGTGCCAGCAGCAACACCGGGACAAACTTATATGGCTACACCTTC
>TRBD2|TRBV9|-|TRBJ2-3
CASSVLAGQITDTQYF
TGTGCCAGCAGCGTGTTAGCGGGGCAAATCACAGATACGCAGTATTTT
>-|TRBV7-2|-|TRBJ2-3
CASSWRLDTQYF
TGTGCCAGCAGCTGGAGACTCGATACGCAGTATTTT
>TRBD2|TRBV29-1|-|TRBJ2-3
CSVEELAGGNTQYF
TGCAGCGTTGAAGAACTAGCGGGGGGAAATACGCAGTATTTT
>TRBD1|TRBV27|-|TRBJ1-2
CASREDRDYGYTF
TGTGCCAGCAGGGAGGACAGGGACTATGGCTACACCTTC
>-|TRBV19|-|TRBJ1-1
CASSTSQGRWTEAFF
TGTGCCAGTAGTACATCACAGGGCCGGTGGACTGAAGCTTTCTTT
>TRBD1|TRBV19|-|TRBJ2-7
CASTDRGYEQYF
TGTGCCAGTACCGACAGGGGCTACGAGCAGTACTTC
>TRBD1|TRBV18|once|TRBJ1-4
CASSPTGTRNEKLFF
TGTGCCAGCTCACCGACAGGGACGAGGAATGAAAAACTGTTTTTT
>-|TRBV6-5|-|TRBJ1-2
CASSYVGGGVYGYTF
TGTGCCAGCAGTTACGTGGGGGGTGGCGTCTATGGCTACACCTTC
>-|TRBV14|once|TRBJ1-2
CASTSAEAGTRLYGYTF
TGTGCCAGCACCTCCGCCGAGGCAGGGACTAGACTCTATGGCTACACCTTC
>TRBD2|TRBV3-1/TRBV3-2|-|TRBJ2-7
CASSGTSGVGYEQYF
TGTGCCAGCAGCGGGACTAGCGGGGTAGGGTACGAGCAGTACTTC
>TRBD1|TRBV6-5|-|TRBJ1-4
CASSRQGGEKLFF
TGTGCCAGCAGCAGACAGGGAGGTGAAAAACTGTTTTTT
>TRBD1|TRBV19|-|TRBJ2-3
CASSKGQIFTDTQYF
TGTGCCAGTAGTAAGGGACAGATTTTCACAGATACGCAGTATTTT
>TRBD2|TRBV5-1|-|TRBJ2-3
CASSRVLAGGTDTQYF
TGCGCCAGCAGCAGAGTACTAGCGGGGGGTACAGATACGCAGTATTTT
>-|TRBV19|-|TRBJ1-6
CASSIGNRRSSPLHF
TGTGCCAGTAGTATAGGGAACAGAAGAAGTTCACCCCTCCACTTT